A single sample is the source of the 21 T cell receptor beta chains below, sequenced in a study of metastatic and nonmetastatic thyroid tumors (dated by TCRdb to 2019 to 2021). None of the patients had been given any treatment before thyroid surgery. Library preparation used PCR. The run used an Illumina HiSeq 4000. The raw public reads went through TCRdb reprocessing: fastp at Q25, MiXCR clone calling, in-frame beta chains kept. In this sample the table shows about 89,000 clones, 9.5% to 15% of which occur a single time. Of the sample, around 8.8% is held by the ten largest clones. What was sequenced was tumor tissue. These receptor sequences come from a female donor with papillary thyroid cancer or a benign thyroid nodule (not recorded which). Some clones in this sample may be carry-over from other donors' samples.

This clone was counted ten times or more. V is TRBV9 and J is TRBJ1-3; no definite D call. The germline V gene encodes CDR1 SGDLS and CDR2 YYNGEE. Trimming left V 0 bases short and J 2 bases short, with 3 bases between. There are 13 residues in the CDR3. The CDR3 nucleotides read TGTGCCAGCAGCGTAGAACCTGGAAACACCATATATTTT. Protein sequence: CASSVEPGNTIYF.

The chain links TRBV2 to TRBJ2-7; D is unresolved. The V gene's germline CDR1 is SNHLY and CDR2 FYNNEI. The CDR3 sequence is 14 residues long. Trimming took 3 bases from V and 10 from J, leaving 19 bases between them. In nucleotides, the CDR3 is TGTGCCAGCAGTGAGTATCCTGGCTCCTACTATCAGTACTTC. Its translation: CASSEYPGSYYQYF. Full variable domain (outside the CDR3, taken from reference TRBV2 and TRBJ2-7): EPEVTQTPSHQVTQMGQEVILRCVPISNHLYFYWYRQILGQKVEFLVSFYNNEISEKSEIFDDQFSVERPDGSNFTLKIRSTKLEDSAMYFCASSEYPGSYYQYFGPGTRLTVT.

As for this clone: This sequence may be a read error, since a much larger clone differs from it by one base. The sample has other DNA sequences that encode this CDR3 too. The V and J genes are TRBV9 and TRBJ2-7, with D possibly being TRBD1 or TRBD2 (5 bases each). The CDR3 is made up of 13 amino acids. The germline CDR1 and CDR2 sequences are SGDLS and YYNGEE. The CDR3 DNA reads TGTGCTAGCAGCGATAACCGGGACGGCGAGCAGTACTTC. This codes for CASSDNRDGEQYF.

This clone was recorded at least ten times. This chain uses TRBV2 with TRBJ2-3, with TRBD2 matching 7 bases. In germline, CDR1 is SNHLY, CDR2 FYNNEI. This CDR3 is built from 18 residues. The V and J ends lost 1 base and 2 bases, in that order; junction bases with no gene match: 12. CDR3 loop: CASSEEGGSGIDTDTQYF. The CDR3 region has the DNA TGTGCCAGCAGTGAAGAGGGAGGCAGCGGGATAGACACAGATACGCAGTATTTT. The variable domain in full, with the rest retrieved from reference TRBV2 and TRBJ2-3, is EPEVTQTPSHQVTQMGQEVILRCVPISNHLYFYWYRQILGQKVEFLVSFYNNEISEKSEIFDDQFSVERPDGSNFTLKIRSTKLEDSAMYFCASSEEGGSGIDTDTQYFGPGTRLTVL.

This clone occurred many times. The chain has TRBV24-1 and TRBJ2-1; D is unclear. Looked up from germline, CDR1 is KGHDR and CDR2 is SFDVKD. This CDR3 is 17 amino acids long. Trimming stripped 1 base from V and 1 base from J, with 13 bases between. CDR3 sequence reads: CATSDFTGVESYNEQFF. CDR3 nucleotide sequence: TGTGCCACCAGTGATTTTACCGGAGTCGAGTCCTACAATGAGCAGTTCTTC.

The chain joins TRBV5-4 to TRBJ2-1; D uncertain. With 0 bases removed from V and 7 bases from J, the gap between germline ends came to 11 bases. The CDR3 loop spans 14 amino acids. Per germline, CDR1 SGHNT and CDR2 YYREEE (reference sequence). CDR3 nucleotides: TGTGCCAGCAGCTTGGTTGGCAGTCTGAATGAGCAGTTCTTC. Translated: CASSLVGSLNEQFF.

This clone was observed at least ten times. The J gene is TRBJ2-7, the V gene TRBV7-6; 15 nucleotides agree with TRBD2. CDR1 is SGHVS, CDR2 FNYEAQ, per germline. With 5 bases clipped from V and 2 bases from J, the junction kept 4 bases outside the gene matches. The CDR3 runs to 16 residues. The CDR3 reads CASSPRTSGRAYEQYF. The CDR3 nucleotides are TGTGCCAGCAGCCCCCGGACTAGCGGGAGGGCCTACGAGCAGTACTTC.

In its sample, this clone was seen many times. The genes are TRBV10-1 and TRBJ2-7, with D possibly matching TRBD2 (7 bases). Trimming took off 9 bases at V and 5 bases at J, with 23 bases between the two ends. The CDR3 has 15 residues. Germline V gives CDR1 WNHNN, CDR2 SYGVQD (reference sequence). The CDR3 sequence is CASTRGGGSGNEQYF. CDR3 coding DNA: TGCGCCAGTACGAGGGGGGGCGGGAGCGGCAACGAGCAGTACTTC.

Relative to its sample, this clone is medium-sized. The chain has TRBV6-6 and TRBJ1-2; D might be TRBD1 (5 bases). The germline gives CDR1 MNHNY, CDR2 SVGAGI (reference sequence). The CDR3 has 16 amino acids. V lost 3 bases to trimming and J lost 3 bases, with 17 bases between them. The CDR3 is CASSYSGPLRHYGYTF. In nucleotides, the CDR3 is TGTGCCAGCAGTTATTCGGGACCTCTTCGCCACTATGGCTACACCTTC.

This clone showed up many times. The CDR3 nucleotides are TGTGCCAGCAGTATACATACAGGGGGAACACCCCTCCACTTT. Protein sequence: CASSIHTGGTPLHF. The rearrangement links TRBV28 to TRBJ1-6; 8 bases map to TRBD1. This CDR3 comprises 14 residues. The V gene's germline CDR1 is MDHEN and CDR2 SYDVKM. The junction had 8 bases not matched to a gene; V was cut back by 5 bases and J by 11 bases. Full variable domain (outside the CDR3, taken from reference TRBV28 and TRBJ1-6): DVKVTQSSRYLVKRTGEKVFLECVQDMDHENMFWYRQDPGLGLRLIYFSYDVKMKEKGDIPEGYSVSREKKERFSLILESASTNQTSMYLCASSIHTGGTPLHFGNGTRLTVT.

This clone appeared many times. The chain uses TRBV4-2 and TRBJ1-3, with 9 bases matching TRBD1. CDR1 is LGHNA, CDR2 YNFKEQ, per germline. The junction had 3 bases not matched to a gene; V was cut back by 1 base and J by 2 bases. The CDR3 has 16 residues. CDR3 in DNA: TGTGCCAGCAGCCAAGGGACAGGGGTTCCTGGAAACACCATATATTTT. The encoded protein is CASSQGTGVPGNTIYF.

The table lists this clone with a few counts. A clone one base away is much larger, so this may be a read error. V usage is TRBV11-1 and J usage is TRBJ2-2, with 11 bases aligning to TRBD1. CDR1 SGHAT and CDR2 FQDESV come from the germline V gene (reference sequence). The CDR3 contains 16 residues. CDR3 nucleotide sequence: TGCGCCAGCAGCCCGGGGACAGGGGGAGCGACTGGGGAGCTGTTTTTT. This translates into CASSPGTGGATGELFF.

This clone showed up many times. The genes are TRBV19 and TRBJ2-1, with 11 positions matching TRBD2. Germline V gene lookup returns CDR1 LNHDA and CDR2 SQIVND (reference sequence). V lost 3 bases, J lost 8 bases, and 6 bases stayed unmatched. The CDR3 contains 15 residues. The CDR3 is CASSIRLAGGYEQFF. The CDR3 nucleotides read TGTGCCAGTAGTATTCGGCTAGCGGGAGGTTATGAGCAGTTCTTC.

This clone showed up many times. V and J are TRBV12-3 or TRBV12-4 and TRBJ1-2, with TRBD1 as a possible D gene (5 bases). The length of the CDR3 is 16 residues. Deletions cut 6 bases from V and 5 bases from J, with 22 bases between. CDR3 region: CASSNSGKGNEYGYTF. For the CDR3, the DNA is TGTGCCAGCAGCAATTCAGGTAAGGGGAATGAGTATGGCTACACCTTC.

In this sample, this clone turned up many times. The J gene is TRBJ2-1, the V gene TRBV20-1, with 14 bases identical to TRBD2. The germline CDR1 and CDR2 sequences are DFQATT and SNEGSKA (reference sequence). V shed 3 bases, J shed 8 bases, and the junction held 9 bases outside the gene matches. The CDR3 is 16 amino acids. The CDR3 nucleotides are TGCAGTGCTAGGGGATTGACTAGCGGGAGGGTCGATGAGCAGTTCTTC. This encodes CSARGLTSGRVDEQFF.

The table lists this clone with many counts. V gene TRBV14 combines with J gene TRBJ2-7; D is unresolved. Looked up from germline, CDR1 is SGHDN and CDR2 is FVKESK. The CDR3 has 11 residues. Trimming cost V 4 bases and J 3 bases, with 4 bases left between them. The CDR3 DNA reads as TGTGCCAGCAGCCTTTTCTACGAGCAGTACTTC. Protein sequence: CASSLFYEQYF.

A remark on this clone: Given a much more abundant clone one base away, this may be a read error. This chain joins TRBV5-1 and TRBJ1-1; TRBD1 is a possible D gene (6 bases). Trimming cost V 0 bases and J 1 base, with 19 bases left between them. Per germline, CDR1 SGHRS and CDR2 YFSETQ. There are 18 residues in the CDR3. The chain's CDR3 is CASSLDTTGQTSNTEAFF. The CDR3 DNA is TGCGCCAGCAGCTTGGATACCACGGGACAAACCTCGAACACTGAAGCTTTCTTT.

This clone was counted a few times. V and J are TRBV2 and TRBJ2-7, with a tentative D call TRBD1 (6 bases). CDR1 SNHLY and CDR2 FYNNEI come from the germline V gene. The V gene lost 4 bases and the J gene lost 2 bases, with 9 bases spanning the gap. The CDR3 covers 13 residues. CDR3 bases: TGTGCCAGCAGTGTGCAGGGGCCCTACGAGCAGTACTTC. This gives the protein CASSVQGPYEQYF.

There are many counts of this clone. The chain is built from TRBV5-1 and TRBJ1-1; TRBD1 matches 8 bases. This CDR3 is built from 17 residues. Unmatched junction bases numbered 12, after V lost 5 bases and J lost 0 bases. The germline V gene encodes CDR1 SGHRS and CDR2 YFSETQ. CDR3 bases: TGCGCCAGCAGTTCCCGACAGGGGAGTTCGATGAACACTGAAGCTTTCTTT. It encodes CASSSRQGSSMNTEAFF.

This clone showed up just once. This sequence may be a read error, since a much larger clone differs from it by one base. The sample contains more than one DNA sequence encoding this CDR3. The genes are TRBV30 and TRBJ2-1; tentatively, D is TRBD1 (6 bases). V gave up 4 bases and J gave up 9 bases, with 19 bases separating them. From germline, CDR1 is GTSNPN and CDR2 SVGIG (reference sequence). This CDR3 comprises 14 residues. CDR3 region: CAWTTWANRAEQFF. Written as DNA, the CDR3 is TGTGCCTGGACAACCTGGGCCAACAGGGCTGAGCAGTTCTTC. The full variable domain, completed using reference TRBV30 and TRBJ2-1, is SQTIHQWPATLVQPVGSPLSLECTVEGTSNPNLYWYRQAAGRGLQLLFYSVGIGQISSEVPQNLSASRPQDRQFILSSKKLLLSDSGFYLCAWTTWANRAEQFFGPGTRLTVL.

This clone was picked up a small number of times. Other DNA sequences from this sample encode an identical CDR3 as well. The V gene is TRBV16, the J gene TRBJ1-1, with D possibly TRBD1 on 5 matching bases. The germline V and J ends were trimmed by 0 bases and 5 bases, with 10 bases remaining between them. The CDR3 runs to 14 residues. Germline assignment: CDR1 KGHSY and CDR2 FQNENV. DNA of the CDR3: TGTGCCAGCAGCCAATCGGCGGAGGGGACTGAAGCTTTCTTT. Its translation is CASSQSAEGTEAFF.